What follows is one T cell receptor beta chain and its context. No cognate antigen has been identified for it. A read error may be the cause here, since a much bigger clone is one base away. Libraries were built with multiplex PCR. Sequencing relied on an Illumina HiSeq 4000. TCR beta libraries were built with iRepertoire HTBI primers and Arm-PCR amplification of CDR3 regions. Before sequencing, the PCR products underwent gel purification. As for the original processing: Gene usage analysis of CDR3 amino acid clonotypes used the 60 to 80 TRBV and some 13 TRBJ segments found across samples. COPE and FqMerger were used to merge filtered high-quality paired reads into contigs. Contigs were aligned with BLAST to IMGT TRBV, TRBD and TRBJ reference genes, and CDR3 was defined per IMGT. Any clonotype with a frequency above 0.1% was classified as a highly expanded clone. Shannon entropy was used to measure repertoire diversity, and the Gini coefficient was used to measure V-J evenness. Public clonotypes were defined as clonotypes shared by more than one individual. TCRdb reran the public reads through fastp at Q25 and MiXCR, keeping productive beta chains. Rows matching on CDR3 protein sequence are summarized as one entry with the most common DNA and genes. The V and J calls were determined by TCRdb, not by the authors. The sample data list 680,000 or so distinct CDR3 sequences, and roughly 16% of these were observed just once. Around 19% of the sample goes to the ten largest clones.

Interpreted using the paper, the time point label stands for: newly diagnosed GD, antithyroid drugs for less than 3 months. RNA was extracted from PBMCs in TRIzol for both TCR sequencing and RNA sequencing. Graves' disease was diagnosed according to American Thyroid Association guidelines. Patients for the study were recruited at an endocrinology department in Xi'an, China. Each patient gave about 9.1 milliliters of peripheral blood, collected in an EDTA anticoagulant tube. Ficoll Paque Plus density gradient separation was used to isolate PBMCs, and no further T cell sorting was performed. An Agilent 2100 Bioanalyzer and agarose gel were used to check RNA quality, while a NanoDrop 2000 measured RNA concentration. This record comes from a study of regulatory T cells in long-lasting Graves disease (dated by TCRdb to the early 2020s). Regarding the study in general: Antithyroid drugs had been taken for less than 3 months by newly diagnosed Graves' disease patients. Persistent Graves' disease patients were compared with newly diagnosed Graves' disease patients by peripheral blood TCR sequencing and RNA sequencing. The study was conducted in China and was registered as a clinical trial. A total of approximately 35 samples underwent TCR sequencing: about 13 from persistent and some 20 from newly diagnosed Graves' disease patients. Overall study results and their limits: The small sample size was acknowledged by the authors as a limitation that may reduce accuracy. Persistent patients shared more public clonotypes among themselves (2,741) than newly diagnosed patients did (nearly 1,000). Only the TCR beta chain was sequenced and analyzed. Compared with newly diagnosed patients, patients with persistent Graves' disease had lower TCR Shannon entropy and fewer highly expanded clones, which suggests clonal expansion. The study examined only peripheral blood because the primary lesion, thyroid tissue, could not be accessed.

In addition, the sample was reused for a study of T cells in Graves' hyperthyroidism and ophthalmopathy. Per that second paper: A patient counted as having stable Graves' hyperthyroidism if no progression to ophthalmopathy occurred over 18 months of follow-up. Hyperthyroidism patients were newly diagnosed, had a disease duration of under 2 months, and were aged 18 to 65 years. The study excluded patients with uncontrolled infections, other autoimmune diseases, pregnancy or lactation. Diagnoses relied on clinical symptoms, serum thyroxine and TRAb, thyroid ultrasound and orbital computed tomography. For the first round of RT-PCR on the TCR CDR3, the HTBI primer set was used together with the Qiagen OneStep RT-PCR kit. Most expanded thyroid clonotypes (frequency above 0.001) were also found in blood, which suggests that blood repertoires may mirror thyroid immune responses. A 13 V-J signature model separated ophthalmopathy from stable hyperthyroidism, with around 88% sensitivity and about 81% specificity in cross-validation and 80%/75% in testing. In validation, progression to ophthalmopathy was predicted by the model with roughly 71% sensitivity and about 72% specificity, a median of approximately 6.5 months before onset. To identify distinguishing TCR V-J signatures, a discovery cohort of around 98 patients was used, comprising some 45 with Graves' ophthalmopathy and approximately 58 with stable Graves' hyperthyroidism. Whether ophthalmopathy could be predicted prospectively was tested in an independent validation cohort made up of 18 to 20 hyperthyroidism patients plus 17 patients who later progressed to ophthalmopathy. For training and testing, the approximately 97 patients in the discovery cohort were randomly divided in a 7:3 ratio. The study also compared thyroid tissue and blood T-cell repertoires from 5 to 7 Graves' hyperthyroidism patients. Once sampling was done, hyperthyroidism patients were given methimazole at a starting dose of 30 mg daily, whereas ophthalmopathy patients were given high-dose intravenous methylprednisolone. The libraries were constructed in a second round of multiplex PCR and then size-selected and purified. Sequencing of the libraries was done on an Illumina HiSeq2000 using paired-end 100 bp reads. Raw data were processed with SOAPnuke, discarding reads with adapters, uncalled bases, mean Phred below 15, or no exact constant-primer or identifier match. COPE v1.2.5 was used to merge the high-quality paired reads, and each unique nucleotide sequence was defined as a clonotype. MiTCR v1.1 was used to align clonotypes to the IMGT TRBV, TRBD and TRBJ reference segments. The analysis included only V-J combinations with a frequency above 0.0001, which together covered around 99% of the repertoires. A TCS score was defined as the ratio of F50 (clonal expansion) to E x V (chaos), with BLOSUM62-based TCRdist applied between CDR3 peptides within each V-J. Welch's t-statistics and random forest reduced roughly 500 V-J features to 13, which were used in a naive Bayes classifier (R e1071). Sample size was not statistically predetermined, and blinding of investigators to group allocation was not performed. The paper reports TCR Vbeta CDR3 sequencing of roughly 140 peripheral blood samples: 43 ophthalmopathy, about 75 hyperthyroidism and around 17 progressor patients.

The sample in question was peripheral blood mononuclear cells (PBMCs), obtained at new diagnosis, from a patient treated with antithyroid drugs. This TCR came from a woman in her 30s with Graves disease. Donor details come from another sample of the same person, matched by shared clones.

The bases read TGTGCCAGCAGTTACTCGATTCAGTACACAGAAACGCAGTATTTT. Its translation is CASSYSIQYTETQYF. The chain is made from TRBV6-2 or TRBV6-3 and TRBJ2-3; no D gene is confidently identified. Based on the germline V gene, the CDR1 and CDR2 sequences are MNHEY and SVGEGT. Taken from cysteine to phenylalanine, the CDR3 has 15 residues. Just the 45-base CDR3 DNA is kept, in frame starting at base 1.